The subject of this entry is one TCR beta chain. The CDR3 runs 15 residues. The germline CDR1 and CDR2 sequences are LNHNV and YYDKDF (reference sequence). V was cut by 0 bases and J by 9 bases, with 12 bases left in between. The data were obtained in a study of blood T cell repertoires in COVID-19. Using immunoSEQ multiplex PCR, the repertoire was profiled, and TCRdb retains in-frame clones only, with some absent. The repertoire holds under 450,000 clones, with 70% to 90% as singletons. Sequenced: peripheral blood. This chain links TRBV15 with TRBJ1-6, with D perhaps TRBD1 (6 bases). The sequence was collected from a woman aged 55-69 years with COVID-19, enrolled during active disease. CDR3 region: CATSRDQGGGSPLHF. The CDR3 DNA reads TGTGCCACCAGCAGAGATCAAGGGGGGGGTTCACCCCTCCACTTT.